Shown below are 18 T cell receptor beta chains from a single sample sequenced in a study of blood T cell repertoires in COVID-19. Assay: immunoSEQ multiplex PCR; the TCRdb copy retains only in-frame clones and omits some. This table has a few hundred thousand clones, approximately 83% appearing once. Input material: PBMCs or T cells enriched from blood (not recorded which). These receptors were collected from a man aged 25-45 years who had recovered from COVID-19.

V and J are TRBV30 and TRBJ2-1, with 9 bases identical to TRBD2. Losses at the gene ends were 2 bases for V and 9 bases for J; bases not matched to a gene: 8. This CDR3 has 14 amino acids. Germline assignment: CDR1 GTSNPN and CDR2 SVGIG (reference sequence). In DNA, the CDR3 is TGTGCCTGGAGTTTGGGGACTAGCTTGGGTGAGCAGTTCTTC. Residues: CAWSLGTSLGEQFF.

This clone was seen just once. The V call is TRBV4-3, the J call TRBJ1-2, with a possible D match to TRBD1 (6 bases). The ends were cut back, 0 bases at V and 0 bases at J, with 11 bases in the middle. Germline CDR1 and CDR2: LGHNA and YSLEER. The CDR3 sequence is 16 residues long. The CDR3 DNA reads TGCGCCAGCAGCCAAGAGATACAGGGTGCTAACTATGGCTACACCTTC. Translation gives CASSQEIQGANYGYTF.

In this sample, this clone turned up once. Here the CDR3 reads CASSPRWGRSGTEAFF. CDR3 sequence (DNA): TGTGCCAGCTCACCTCGTTGGGGGAGGTCGGGCACTGAAGCTTTCTTT. The chain recombines TRBV18 with TRBJ1-1; perhaps TRBD1 as D (5 bases). V was pared by 3 bases and J by 4 bases, with 18 bases between. The CDR3 sequence is 16 residues long. The V gene's germline CDR1 is KGHSH and CDR2 LQKENI.

A single count supports this clone. This chain links TRBV19 with TRBJ2-1; 11 bases agree with TRBD1. The V gene end was trimmed by 8 bases and the J gene end by 11 bases; junction bases not matched to a gene: 14. Germline CDR1 is LNHDA and CDR2 is SQIVND (reference sequence). This CDR3 comprises 15 residues. For the CDR3, the DNA is TGTGCCAGTTATTGGACAGGGGGCTTTGAAAACAAGCAGTTCTTC. Amino acid sequence: CASYWTGGFENKQFF.

The chain recombines TRBV7-9 with TRBJ2-1; D possibly corresponds to TRBD2 (7 bases). Germline CDR1 is SEHNR and CDR2 is FQNEAQ (reference sequence). Trimming cost V 7 bases and J 5 bases, with 18 bases left between them. The CDR3 contains 15 residues. The CDR3 loop reads CASTSWAGAHNEQFF. CDR3 bases: TGTGCCAGCACCTCTTGGGCGGGGGCCCACAATGAGCAGTTCTTC.

To note about this clone: The germline gene is not matched at one end of the junction; a read error may be the cause. The chain recombines TRBV7-7 with TRBJ1-4; the D gene is possibly TRBD1 (6 bases). The germline V gene encodes CDR1 SSHAT and CDR2 FNYEAQ (reference sequence). The CDR3 runs to 14 residues. The CDR3 region has the DNA TGTGCTAGCAGCTTGGGACAACTCAATGAAAAACTGTTTTTT. Its protein product is CASSLGQLNEKLFF.

The chain joins TRBV7-2 to TRBJ2-7; D is perhaps TRBD1 (6 bases). The CDR3 is made up of 15 amino acids. Germline CDR1 SGHTA, CDR2 FQGNSA. Trimming left V 4 bases short and J 1 base short, with 14 bases between. The CDR3 loop is CASSYQTGPSYEQYF. The CDR3 DNA follows: TGTGCCAGCAGCTACCAGACAGGCCCGTCCTACGAGCAGTACTTC. The whole variable domain, filled in from reference TRBV7-2 and TRBJ2-7, reads GAGVSQSPSNKVTEKGKDVELRCDPISGHTALYWYRQSLGQGLEFLIYFQGNSAPDKSGLPSDRFSAERTGGSVSTLTIQRTQQEDSAVYLCASSYQTGPSYEQYFGPGTRLTVT.

The gene calls are TRBV10-3 and TRBJ2-7, with TRBD2 identical over 9 bases. V was pared by 0 bases and J by 7 bases, with 7 bases of the junction left unmatched. Germline V gene data show CDR1 as ENHRY and CDR2 as SYGVKD. CDR3 length: 15 amino acids. The CDR3 region has the DNA TGTGCCATCAGTGAGTCGACTAGCGGAGTTGGGGAGCAGTACTTC. It specifies CAISESTSGVGEQYF.

The genes are TRBV29-1 and TRBJ1-4; D gene unclear. The CDR3 runs 11 residues. In germline, CDR1 is SQVTM, CDR2 ANQGSEA. Trimming removed 6 bases at V and 8 bases at J, with 10 bases between. CDR3 coding DNA: TGCAGCGTGGGCGGCAGGGAAAAACTGTTTTTT. Translating it yields CSVGGREKLFF. Drawing the rest from reference TRBV29-1 and TRBJ1-4, the complete variable domain is SAVISQKPSRDICQRGTSLTIQCQVDSQVTMMFWYRQQPGQSLTLIATANQGSEATYESGFVIDKFPISRPNLTFSTLTVSNMSPEDSSIYLCSVGGREKLFFGSGTQLSVL.

The rearrangement links TRBV3-1 (or the pseudogene TRBV3-2) to TRBJ1-1, with D unclear. Trimming left V 3 bases short and J 3 bases short, with 17 bases between. Germline V gene sequence: CDR1 LGHDT, CDR2 YNNKEL (reference sequence). The CDR3 consists of 16 residues. The CDR3 sequence: CASSHSQRSGDTEAFF. CDR3 nucleotides: TGTGCCAGCAGCCACAGTCAAAGGAGCGGAGACACTGAAGCTTTCTTT.

This clone was found once. V gene TRBV7-3 combines with J gene TRBJ1-4; 8 bases match TRBD1. The trim removed 4 bases at V and 6 bases at J, leaving 7 bases unmatched. Germline loops: CDR1 SGHTA, CDR2 FQGTGA. The CDR3 contains 15 residues. The CDR3 sequence is CASSSRGRGDEKLFF. The CDR3 bases are TGTGCCAGCAGCTCCAGGGGGCGCGGGGATGAAAAACTGTTTTTT.

This clone turned up a few times. V is TRBV9 and J is TRBJ1-2, with D possibly matching TRBD1 (6 bases). Trimming left V 4 bases short and J 2 bases short, with 12 bases between. CDR1 and CDR2 (germline): SGDLS, YYNGEE. The CDR3 is 14 residues long. Here the CDR3 reads CASSPGQLNYGYTF. The CDR3 region has the DNA TGTGCCAGCAGCCCAGGACAGCTGAACTATGGCTACACCTTC.

Only a few counts were recorded for this clone. As DNA, the CDR3 is TGTGCCAGCAGTTTGGGACAGGGACGGTATGGCTACACCTTC. Protein sequence: CASSLGQGRYGYTF. V gene TRBV6-5 combines with J gene TRBJ1-2, with 9 bases matching TRBD1. This CDR3 has 14 amino acids. Germline CDR1 and CDR2: MNHEY and SVGAGI. V dropped 4 bases and J dropped 5; count of bases not matched to a gene: 5.

CDR3 DNA: TGTGCCACCAGGATAGAGATGGGACAACGGTATGGCTACACCTTC. It is translated as CATRIEMGQRYGYTF. V usage is TRBV15 and J usage is TRBJ1-2; possible D gene TRBD1, 6 bases. The V end was cut by 6 bases, the J end by 5 bases, with 19 bases between. This CDR3 comprises 15 residues. The germline CDR1 and CDR2 sequences are LNHNV and YYDKDF (reference sequence).

V and J are TRBV5-5 and TRBJ2-3, with 8 bases that match TRBD2. V shed 1 base, J shed 1 base, and the junction held 2 bases outside the gene matches. The CDR3 sequence is 15 residues long. Germline V CDR1 and CDR2: SGHKS, YYEKEE (reference sequence). As DNA, the CDR3 is TGTGCCAGCAGCTTGCAACTAGCGGGCACAGATACGCAGTATTTT. Amino acid sequence: CASSLQLAGTDTQYF.

A single count supports this clone. The CDR3 spells CASSLGVASGFSEQFF. CDR3 in DNA: TGCGCCAGCAGCTTGGGTGTAGCTAGCGGATTCTCTGAGCAGTTCTTC. This chain uses TRBV5-1 with TRBJ2-1; 7 nucleotides align to TRBD2. The J segment lost 9 bases and the V segment lost 0 bases, leaving 12 bases of the junction unmatched. CDR1 and CDR2 from the germline V gene are SGHRS and YFSETQ. The length of the CDR3 is 16 residues. Full variable domain (remainder filled in from reference TRBV5-1 and TRBJ2-1): KAGVTQTPRYLIKTRGQQVTLSCSPISGHRSVSWYQQTPGQGLQFLFEYFSETQRNKGNFPGRFSGRQFSNSRSEMNVSTLELGDSALYLCASSLGVASGFSEQFFGPGTRLTVL.

This clone has just one count. V gene TRBV6-4 combines with J gene TRBJ2-1, with 11 nucleotides matching TRBD1. Trimming at V came to 3 bases and at J to 8 bases, leaving 6 bases not matched to a gene. CDR3 size: 15 residues. The germline CDR1 and CDR2 sequences are MRHNA and SNTAGT. The CDR3 spells CASSERTGGGDEQFF. CDR3 nucleotide sequence: TGTGCCAGCAGTGAAAGGACAGGGGGCGGGGATGAGCAGTTCTTC.

This rearrangement joins TRBV3-1 (or the pseudogene TRBV3-2) to TRBJ1-1; the D gene is possibly TRBD1 (6 bases). Germline lookup yields CDR1 LGHDT and CDR2 YNNKEL (reference sequence). The CDR3 consists of 16 residues. Between the trimmed V and J ends, which lost 3 bases and 7 bases, there was a span of 21 bases. DNA for the CDR3: TGTGCCAGCAGCCACCATCGACAGGCAGGGAGGGGTGAAGCTTTCTTT. Its protein product is CASSHHRQAGRGEAFF.